This T cell receptor beta chain was observed in a study of blood T cells in healthy people across ages. Together with a sample-barcoded 5' primer, a J-beta primer mix was included in a second PCR lasting about 7 to 11 cycles. TCRdb ran MiXCR on the 5' RACE reads and lists one entry per CDR3 protein. The top ten clones hold about 6.7% of a sample with about 1.4 million distinct CDR3 sequences, 59% of them seen once. Germline CDR1 MGHRA, CDR2 YSYEKL. Trimming took 3 bases from V and 2 from J, leaving 16 bases between them. The CDR3 extends over 17 amino acids. The specimen was blood. This receptor was obtained from a man in his late teens or twenties in good health. This chain uses TRBV4-1 with TRBJ1-4; unclear D gene. CDR3 sequence (DNA): TGCGCCAGCAGCCACAGGCCCGCACCACTCACTAATGAAAAACTGTTTTTT. Translation gives CASSHRPAPLTNEKLFF.